This T cell receptor (beta chain) is drawn from a study of identical twins. Template switching supplied a universal primer site; unique molecular identifiers were carried on the cDNA. Each CDR3 protein gets one entry after TCRdb re-called the 5' RACE reads with MiXCR. This table holds fewer than 450,000 distinct CDR3 sequences, roughly 10% found once. Trimming left V 1 base short and J 5 bases short, with 15 bases between. The CDR3 has 16 residues. Germline V lookup: CDR1 SGHRS, CDR2 YFSETQ. This sequence originates from a woman aged 50 to 60 in good health. Sequencing was carried out using naive T cells sorted from blood. The chain recombines TRBV5-1 with TRBJ1-4; no reliable D call. This CDR3 reads CASSLSERHPNEKLFF. The CDR3 region has the DNA TGCGCCAGCAGCTTGTCTGAGCGACACCCCAATGAAAAACTGTTTTTT.